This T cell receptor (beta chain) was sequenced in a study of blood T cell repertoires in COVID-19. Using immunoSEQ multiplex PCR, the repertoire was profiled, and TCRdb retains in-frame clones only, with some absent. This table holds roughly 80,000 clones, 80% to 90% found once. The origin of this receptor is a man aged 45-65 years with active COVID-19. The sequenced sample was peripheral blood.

The CDR3, as DNA: TGTGCCTGGAGTGCGACTAGCTTGCGCACAGATACGCAGTATTTT. Its protein is CAWSATSLRTDTQYF. The V and J genes are TRBV30 and TRBJ2-3, with 7 bases that match TRBD2. CDR3 length: 15 amino acids. The V and J ends lost 1 base and 1 base, in that order; junction bases with no gene match: 5. The V gene's germline CDR1 is GTSNPN and CDR2 SVGIG (reference sequence).